The 29 T cell receptor beta chains reported below all come from one sample, sequenced in a study of cytomegalovirus exposure and HLA in healthy donors (dated by TCRdb to about 2017). Receptor amplification or capture employed the immunoSEQ multiplex PCR assay. This is the immuneACCESS table as TCRdb keeps it, with only in-frame sequences that have V and J called. A part of the clones is gone; compared with another copy, unresolved V genes explain less than half, and the rest is unexplained. The sample yields over 200,000 clones; 90% were counted once. Jointly, the top ten make up under 0.4% of the sample. What was sequenced was PBMCs. These receptors all stem from a woman between 18 and 30 years old in good health and CMV-seronegative.

This chain joins TRBV18 and TRBJ1-3; TRBD1 might be the D (5 bases). The CDR3 covers 15 residues. Deletions cut 3 bases from V and 2 bases from J, with 11 bases between. Looked up from germline, CDR1 is KGHSH and CDR2 is LQKENI. The CDR3 sequence is CASSPSTGPGNTIYF. In nucleotides, the CDR3 is TGTGCCAGCTCACCCTCCACAGGTCCTGGAAACACCATATATTTT.

This chain uses TRBV11-2 with TRBJ1-1, with D perhaps matching TRBD1 (6 bases). Germline loops: CDR1 SGHAT, CDR2 FQNNGV. The germline V and J ends were trimmed by 6 bases and 8 bases, with 19 bases remaining between them. This CDR3 is 14 amino acids long. The CDR3 here is CASSTNPDSGEAFF. CDR3 DNA sequence: TGTGCCAGCAGTACCAACCCGGACAGTGGAGAAGCTTTCTTT.

The J gene is TRBJ2-7, the V gene TRBV7-8, with TRBD1 identical over 9 bases. The V gene end was trimmed by 5 bases and the J gene end by 3 bases; junction bases not matched to a gene: 11. Germline values: CDR1 SGHVS, CDR2 FQNEAQ. The CDR3 has 16 residues. The CDR3 sequence is CASSLLGGQGFYEQYF. CDR3 coding DNA: TGTGCCAGCAGCCTTCTAGGGGGACAGGGTTTCTACGAGCAGTACTTC.

This clone was picked up many times. The chain has TRBV6-4 and TRBJ2-2, with 9 bases lining up with TRBD2. The CDR3 runs to 15 residues. V dropped 0 bases and J dropped 4; count of bases not matched to a gene: 0. Germline values: CDR1 MRHNA, CDR2 SNTAGT. CDR3 DNA sequence: TGTGCCAGCAGTGACTCAGCGGGGGGCACCGGGGAGCTGTTTTTT. It codes for CASSDSAGGTGELFF.

This chain links TRBV10-3 with TRBJ2-5, with D possibly TRBD1 on 6 matching bases. V was cut by 6 bases and J by 5 bases, with 13 bases left in between. This CDR3 has 13 amino acids. Germline V gene data show CDR1 as ENHRY and CDR2 as SYGVKD. The CDR3 DNA reads as TGTGCCATCAGACCCACAGGGTTTGAGACCCAGTACTTC. Protein sequence: CAIRPTGFETQYF.

The CDR3: CASSRPLGQGSSGANVLTF. The DNA for the CDR3 is TGTGCCAGCAGCCGCCCCTTAGGACAGGGGAGCTCTGGGGCCAACGTCCTGACTTTC. The chain carries TRBV7-9 and TRBJ2-6; 9 bases map to TRBD1. The CDR3 consists of 19 residues. The V gene's germline CDR1 is SEHNR and CDR2 FQNEAQ (reference sequence). Germline trimming cut 5 bases from V and 0 bases from J; bases unmatched to any gene: 11.

This clone was counted once. The chain employs TRBV2 and TRBJ1-6; D gene unclear. From germline, CDR1 is SNHLY and CDR2 FYNNEI. Trimming stripped 7 bases from V and 0 bases from J, with 13 bases between. The CDR3 runs to 16 residues. The CDR3: CASIMGRDSYNSPLHF. The CDR3 DNA reads TGTGCCAGCATTATGGGCAGAGACTCCTATAATTCACCCCTCCACTTT.

The V gene is TRBV28, the J gene TRBJ1-2; D gene ambiguous. The CDR3 covers 14 residues. Deletions cut 5 bases from V and 2 bases from J, with 12 bases between. Germline V gene sequence: CDR1 MDHEN, CDR2 SYDVKM. CDR3 bases: TGTGCCAGCAGTCCCGGACTGGGCAACTATGGCTACACCTTC. This encodes CASSPGLGNYGYTF.

Turning to this clone: The sample carries other DNA sequences with the same CDR3. The chain links TRBV5-1 to TRBJ2-2; D is possibly TRBD2 (6 bases). The CDR3 totals 16 residues. From germline, CDR1 is SGHRS and CDR2 YFSETQ. The V end lost 0 bases, the J end lost 2 bases, and 11 bases lay between the germline ends. CDR3: CASSLERTTNTGELFF. CDR3 sequence (DNA): TGCGCCAGCAGCTTGGAACGGACTACCAACACCGGGGAGCTGTTTTTT.

The chain is built from TRBV2 and TRBJ1-1; a weak D match, TRBD1 (5 bases). V was shortened by 4 bases and J by 5 bases, with 14 bases between the two germline ends. CDR1 is SNHLY, CDR2 FYNNEI, per germline. The CDR3 has 14 residues. CDR3 loop: CASSVGQGLTEAFF. The CDR3 bases are TGTGCCAGCAGTGTAGGGCAGGGATTGACTGAAGCTTTCTTT.

V usage is TRBV27 and J usage is TRBJ2-5; D is uncertain. Trimming took 6 bases from V and 5 from J, leaving 16 bases between them. CDR1 is MNHEY and CDR2 is SMNVEV in the germline V gene (reference sequence). This CDR3 has 14 residues. The CDR3 protein is CASSPRPRLETQYF. DNA for the CDR3: TGTGCCAGCAGCCCTCGCCCGCGTCTTGAGACCCAGTACTTC.

V usage is TRBV5-5 and J usage is TRBJ1-1; D is possibly TRBD1 (6 bases). Germline V gene lookup returns CDR1 SGHKS and CDR2 YYEKEE (reference sequence). The ends were cut back, 6 bases at V and 3 bases at J, with 12 bases in the middle. CDR3 size: 13 residues. For the CDR3, the DNA is TGTGCCAGCATCTACGCAGGGGACACTGAAGCTTTCTTT. Translated, it gives CASIYAGDTEAFF.

V is TRBV4-1 and J is TRBJ1-5, with D hard to call. The V and J ends lost 4 bases and 6 bases respectively, with 13 bases between them. The V gene's germline CDR1 is MGHRA and CDR2 YSYEKL. The CDR3 sequence is 14 residues long. DNA for the CDR3: TGCGCCAGCAGCCCCGGGTTTCTGAGTCAGCCCCAGCATTTT. Amino acids: CASSPGFLSQPQHF.

The V call is TRBV6-6, the J call TRBJ1-4, with D uncertain. V gave up 4 bases and J gave up 8 bases, with 17 bases separating them. The CDR3 is 15 residues long. Looked up from germline, CDR1 is MNHNY and CDR2 is SVGAGI (reference sequence). CDR3 in amino acids: CASSFAGMGYEKLFF. CDR3 in DNA: TGTGCCAGCAGTTTTGCCGGGATGGGGTACGAAAAACTGTTTTTT.

The chain's CDR3 is CASSQESGVNENTIYF. CDR3 coding DNA: TGCGCCAGCAGCCAAGAGTCGGGGGTAAATGAAAACACCATATATTTT. The J gene is TRBJ1-3, the V gene TRBV4-1; D is possibly TRBD1 (5 bases). Germline values: CDR1 MGHRA, CDR2 YSYEKL. V was pared by 0 bases and J by 6 bases, with 15 bases between. The CDR3 is 16 residues long.

This sequence joins TRBV7-8 and TRBJ2-1, with 8 bases that match TRBD2. V lost 4 bases and J lost 7; bases outside the gene matches: 6. The germline gives CDR1 SGHVS, CDR2 FQNEAQ. CDR3 size: 14 residues. The DNA for the CDR3 is TGTGCCAGCAGCTCTGCGGGGGGCGAAAATGAGCAGTTCTTC. It encodes CASSSAGGENEQFF.

In nucleotides, the CDR3 is TGTGCCAGCAGCTCGGAGCGAGCAGGGGTTGAGCAGTTCTTC. Protein product: CASSSERAGVEQFF. J is TRBJ2-1 and V is TRBV6-6; possible D gene TRBD1, 6 bases. The ends were cut back, 6 bases at V and 9 bases at J, with 18 bases in the middle. The CDR3 runs 14 residues. Germline V gives CDR1 MNHNY, CDR2 SVGAGI (reference sequence).

The chain has TRBV6-1 and TRBJ1-3; D gene unclear. The V and J ends lost 8 bases and 4 bases respectively, with 15 bases between them. This CDR3 contains 14 residues. In germline, CDR1 is MNHNS, CDR2 SASEGT. CDR3 sequence (DNA): TGTGCCAGCGGGAGGTCTTTAGCGGGAAACACCATATATTTT. This encodes CASGRSLAGNTIYF.

This chain links TRBV6-5 with TRBJ1-1; D may be TRBD1 (5 bases). Germline lookup yields CDR1 MNHEY and CDR2 SVGAGI. CDR3 length: 14 amino acids. The germline V and J ends were trimmed by 6 bases and 6 bases, with 17 bases remaining between them. For the CDR3, the DNA is TGTGCCAGCAGCCCACAGGAGCTAGAAGCTGAAGCTTTCTTT. It translates to CASSPQELEAEAFF.

The chain has TRBV11-3 and TRBJ2-5; D might be TRBD2 (6 bases). The germline V gene has CDR1 SGHNT and CDR2 YENEEA. The CDR3 is 14 residues long. The V gene lost 5 bases and the J gene lost 2 bases, with 12 bases spanning the gap. CDR3 in amino acids: CASSHRDLQETQYF. For the CDR3, the DNA is TGTGCCAGCAGCCACCGGGACTTACAAGAGACCCAGTACTTC.

This clone was found once. The chain has TRBV27 and TRBJ2-7; TRBD1 matches at 10 bases. Per the germline V gene, CDR1 is MNHEY and CDR2 is SMNVEV (reference sequence). Trimming took 0 bases from V and 5 from J; bases not matched to a gene: 4. The CDR3 sequence is 15 residues long. CDR3 coding DNA: TGTGCCAGCAGTTTATCATGGACAGGGGGAAACGAGCAGTACTTC. The encoded protein is CASSLSWTGGNEQYF.

The chain links TRBV4-1 to TRBJ2-2, with 12 bases fitting TRBD1. The V segment lost 4 bases and the J segment 5 bases; nucleotides outside the gene matches: 5. CDR3 size: 16 residues. Germline V gene sequence: CDR1 MGHRA, CDR2 YSYEKL. In DNA form, the CDR3 reads TGCGCCAGCAGCCCGGGACAGGGGGCAGGTACCGGGGAGCTGTTTTTT. This gives the protein CASSPGQGAGTGELFF.

The chain has TRBV6-5 and TRBJ2-2; TRBD1 aligns across 7 bases. V lost 6 bases, J lost 6 bases, and 4 bases stayed unmatched. This CDR3 region has 13 residues. Germline-derived CDR1 and CDR2 are MNHEY and SVGAGI. CDR3 protein: CASRTQGAGELFF. CDR3 DNA sequence: TGTGCCAGCAGGACTCAGGGGGCCGGGGAGCTGTTTTTT.

The chain couples TRBV7-8 to TRBJ1-6; D is undetermined. The CDR3 consists of 15 residues. V was pared by 0 bases and J by 15 bases, with 18 bases between. CDR1 and CDR2 (germline): SGHVS, FQNEAQ. CDR3 amino acids: CASSLAVAAPEGLHF. DNA of the CDR3: TGTGCCAGCAGCTTAGCGGTTGCAGCGCCGGAGGGCCTCCACTTT. The variable domain in full, with the rest retrieved from reference TRBV7-8 and TRBJ1-6, is GAGVSQSPRYKVAKRGQDVALRCDPISGHVSLFWYQQALGQGPEFLTYFQNEAQLDKSGLPSDRFFAERPEGSVSTLKIQRTQQEDSAVYLCASSLAVAAPEGLHFGNGTRLTVT.

V and J are TRBV9 and TRBJ2-1; TRBD2 might be the D (6 bases). The V end lost 0 bases, the J end lost 10 bases, and 11 bases lay between the germline ends. There are 13 residues in the CDR3. The germline V gene has CDR1 SGDLS and CDR2 YYNGEE. In DNA form, the CDR3 reads TGTGCCAGCAGCGTAGACCTTGGGGGGGAGCAGTTCTTC. It yields the protein CASSVDLGGEQFF.

The chain combines TRBV4-1 with TRBJ1-5; D is perhaps TRBD1 (6 bases). This CDR3 has 15 residues. Trimming shortened V by 1 base and J by 8 bases, and 15 bases separated the two germline ends. Germline V gene data show CDR1 as MGHRA and CDR2 as YSYEKL. The CDR3 spells CASSQVQGALEPQHF. The CDR3 DNA reads as TGCGCCAGCAGCCAAGTACAGGGTGCATTGGAGCCCCAGCATTTT.

The CDR3 region is CSVEEDRSSYEQYF. The CDR3 nucleotides read TGCAGCGTTGAAGAGGACAGGAGCTCCTACGAGCAGTACTTC. The chain combines TRBV29-1 with TRBJ2-7, with TRBD1 matching over 7 bases. The CDR3 loop spans 14 amino acids. Germline V gene lookup returns CDR1 SQVTM and CDR2 ANQGSEA. V lost 0 bases to trimming and J lost 0 bases; unmatched junction nucleotides: 2.

This clone was picked up one time. The chain couples TRBV18 to TRBJ2-7; maybe TRBD2 (6 bases). CDR1 is KGHSH and CDR2 is LQKENI in the germline V gene. CDR3 length equals 14 residues. Trimming shortened V by 5 bases and J by 2 bases, and 13 bases separated the two germline ends. CDR3 loop: CASSWTKETYEQYF. In DNA form, the CDR3 reads TGTGCCAGCTCATGGACTAAGGAAACCTACGAGCAGTACTTC. Looking up the rest from reference TRBV18 and TRBJ2-7 gives the full variable domain: NAGVMQNPRHLVRRRGQEARLRCSPMKGHSHVYWYRQLPEEGLKFMVYLQKENIIDESGMPKERFSAEFPKEGPSILRIQQVVRGDSAAYFCASSWTKETYEQYFGPGTRLTVT.

CDR3 sequence (DNA): TGCGCCAGCAGCCAAGCCCCGGGACAGGGGGCCGCTTCCTACAATGAGCAGTTCTTC. Amino acid sequence: CASSQAPGQGAASYNEQFF. This chain links TRBV4-1 with TRBJ2-1, with TRBD1 matching 12 bases. J was trimmed by 1 base and V by 1 base; bases with no gene match: 8. Germline CDR1 is MGHRA and CDR2 is YSYEKL. This CDR3 has 19 residues.